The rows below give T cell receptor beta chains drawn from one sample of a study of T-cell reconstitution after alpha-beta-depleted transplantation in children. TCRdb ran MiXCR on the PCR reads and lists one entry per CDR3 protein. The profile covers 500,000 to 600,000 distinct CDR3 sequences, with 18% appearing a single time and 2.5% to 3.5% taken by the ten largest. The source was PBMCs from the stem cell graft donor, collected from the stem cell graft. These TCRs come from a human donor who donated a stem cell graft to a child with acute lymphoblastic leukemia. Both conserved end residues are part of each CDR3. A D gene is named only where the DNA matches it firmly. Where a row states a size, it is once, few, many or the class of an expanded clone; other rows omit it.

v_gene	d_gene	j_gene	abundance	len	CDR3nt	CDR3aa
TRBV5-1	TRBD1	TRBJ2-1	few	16	TGCGCCAGCAGTCCACTTGGACAGGTATTCTACAATGAGCAGTTCTTC	CASSPLGQVFYNEQFF
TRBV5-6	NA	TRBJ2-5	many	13	TGTGCCAGCAGCTTGTTCAACCAAGAGACCCAGTACTTC	CASSLFNQETQYF
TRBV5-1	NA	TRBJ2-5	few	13	TGCGCCAGCAGCTTTGACCCCGGAGAGACCCAGTACTTC	CASSFDPGETQYF
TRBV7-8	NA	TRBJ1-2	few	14	TGTGCCAGCAGCTTAGGGCGCCCAGCTAATGGCTACACCTTC	CASSLGRPANGYTF
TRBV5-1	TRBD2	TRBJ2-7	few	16	TGCGCCAGCAGCTTGGATTCAGCGGGAGTCTCCTACGAGCAGTACTTC	CASSLDSAGVSYEQYF
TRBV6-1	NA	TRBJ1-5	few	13	TGTGCCAGCAGCAGGGCAAGCAATCAGCCCCAGCATTTT	CASSRASNQPQHF
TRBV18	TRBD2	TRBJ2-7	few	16	TGTGCCAGCTCACCACGCCTAGCGGGAGGGCGATACGAGCAGTACTTC	CASSPRLAGGRYEQYF
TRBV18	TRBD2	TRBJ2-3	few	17	TGTGCCAGCTCACCGCCGGGACTAGCGGGAGGCACAGATACGCAGTATTTT	CASSPPGLAGGTDTQYF
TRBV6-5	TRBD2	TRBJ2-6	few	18	TGTGCCAGCAGTTCCCTGGCGGGAGGGCCCACTGGGGCCAACGTCCTGACTTTC	CASSSLAGGPTGANVLTF
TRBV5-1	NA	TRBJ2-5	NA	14	TGCGCCAGCAGCTTGGGATGGCTGCGGGAGACCCAGTACTTC	CASSLGWLRETQYF
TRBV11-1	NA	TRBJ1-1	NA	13	TGTGCCAGCAGCTTTGGGGGGGCACCTGAAGCTTTCTTT	CASSFGGAPEAFF
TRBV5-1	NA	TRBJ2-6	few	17	TGCGCCAGCAGCCCGACTCCGGCGATCTCTGGGGCCAACGTCCTGACTTTC	CASSPTPAISGANVLTF
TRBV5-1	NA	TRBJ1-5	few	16	TGCGCCAGCAGCTTAGGAGGGCCGCAGGGTTATCAGCCCCAGCATTTT	CASSLGGPQGYQPQHF
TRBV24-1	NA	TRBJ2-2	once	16	TGTGCCACCAGTGCCCTTGGGACGGAGAACACCGGGGAGCTGTTTTTT	CATSALGTENTGELFF
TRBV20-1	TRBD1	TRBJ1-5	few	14	TGCAGTGTTCAAAAGGGACAGGTGAATCAGCCCCAGCATTTT	CSVQKGQVNQPQHF
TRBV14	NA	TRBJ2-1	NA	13	TGTGCCAGCAGACCCCGGGACTTTCCTGAGCAGTTCTTC	CASRPRDFPEQFF
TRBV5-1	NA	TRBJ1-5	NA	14	TGCGCCAGCAGCTTGGACAGAACTAATCAGCCCCAGCATTTT	CASSLDRTNQPQHF
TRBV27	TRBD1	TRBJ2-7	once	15	TGTGCCAGCAGTTTCGCGGCCGACAGGGTTGGGGAGCAGTACTTC	CASSFAADRVGEQYF
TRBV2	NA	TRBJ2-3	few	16	TGTGCCAGCAGCCCCCGACAGGTTCATAGCACAGATACGCAGTATTTT	CASSPRQVHSTDTQYF
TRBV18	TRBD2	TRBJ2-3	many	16	TGTGCCAGCAGCCCGAGACTAGCGGGTGGCACAGATACGCAGTATTTT	CASSPRLAGGTDTQYF
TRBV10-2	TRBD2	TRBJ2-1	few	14	TGCGCCAGCACAGGAGTAGCGGGGTACAATGAGCAGTTCTTC	CASTGVAGYNEQFF
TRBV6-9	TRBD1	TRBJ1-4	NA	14	TGTGCCAGCAGGGGACAGGGCGATTCCTCCAAACTGTTTTTT	CASRGQGDSSKLFF
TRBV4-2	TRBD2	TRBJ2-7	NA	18	TGTGCCAGCAGCCGCTCCAGGGGACTAGCGGGAGACTCCTACGAGCAGTACTTC	CASSRSRGLAGDSYEQYF
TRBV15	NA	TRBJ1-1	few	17	TGTGCCACCATCTACAGGATGAATCCTTCAGAGAACACTGAAGCTTTCTTT	CATIYRMNPSENTEAFF
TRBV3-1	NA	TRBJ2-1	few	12	TGTGCCAGCAGCCAAGGAACTCCCGAGCAGTTCTTC	CASSQGTPEQFF
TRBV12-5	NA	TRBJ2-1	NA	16	TGTGCTAGTGGTTCCACCGGGACAAGTAACCGGAATGAGCAGTTCTTC	CASGSTGTSNRNEQFF
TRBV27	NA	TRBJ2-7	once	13	TGTGCCAGCAGTTTGGACAGAATGTACGAGCAGTACTTC	CASSLDRMYEQYF
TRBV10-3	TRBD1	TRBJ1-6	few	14	TGTGCCATCAGTGAGTCCACAGGGGTTTCACCCCTCCACTTT	CAISESTGVSPLHF
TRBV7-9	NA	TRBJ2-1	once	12	TGTGCCAGCAGCTGGGCCCCGGGTGAGCAGTTCTTC	CASSWAPGEQFF
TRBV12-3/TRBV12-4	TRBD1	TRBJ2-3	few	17	TGTGCCAGCAGTCTCCAGACAGGGTTTACTAGCACAGATACGCAGTATTTT	CASSLQTGFTSTDTQYF
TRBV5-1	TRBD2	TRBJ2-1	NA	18	TGCGCCAGCAGCCTGGGGGAGGGAGTGGCCAAGGGGCGCAATGAGCAGTTCTTC	CASSLGEGVAKGRNEQFF
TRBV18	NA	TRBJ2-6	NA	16	TGTGCCAGCTCACCTTTCCGGGACGCTGGGGCCAACGTCCTGACTTTC	CASSPFRDAGANVLTF
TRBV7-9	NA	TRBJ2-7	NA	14	TGTGCCAGCAGCACGGGGTTACAAGCCTACGAGCAGTACTTC	CASSTGLQAYEQYF
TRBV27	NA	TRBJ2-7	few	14	TGTGCCAGCAGTCCTCTAACCGGGCAGTACGAGCAGTACTTC	CASSPLTGQYEQYF
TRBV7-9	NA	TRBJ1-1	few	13	TGTGCCAGCAGCTTAGGCGGGGGCGGAGAAGCTTTCTTT	CASSLGGGGEAFF
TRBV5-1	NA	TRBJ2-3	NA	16	TGCGCCAGCAGCTTGACCACCCTAGGTGGCACAGATACGCAGTATTTT	CASSLTTLGGTDTQYF
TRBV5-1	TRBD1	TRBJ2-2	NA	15	TGCGCCAGCAGCTGGACAGGGGGGGATGGCGGGGAGCTGTTTTTT	CASSWTGGDGGELFF
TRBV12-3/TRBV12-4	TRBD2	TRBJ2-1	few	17	TGTGCCAGCAGTTTAGGAGGTGGAGCGGGAGCAAGTGGTGAGCAGTTCTTC	CASSLGGGAGASGEQFF
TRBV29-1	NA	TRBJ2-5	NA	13	TGCAGCGTTGAAGAAGGCTTTGGAGAGACCCAGTACTTC	CSVEEGFGETQYF
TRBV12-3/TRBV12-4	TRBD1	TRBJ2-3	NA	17	TGTGCCAGCAGTTTTTTGGGCAGGGGGCATCGAGGAGATACGCAGTATTTT	CASSFLGRGHRGDTQYF
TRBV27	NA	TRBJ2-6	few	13	TGTGCCAGCACCTACTCTGGGGCCAACGTCCTGACTTTC	CASTYSGANVLTF
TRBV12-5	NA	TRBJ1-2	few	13	TGTGCTAGTGGTTTCCCGGGAAGCTATGGCTACACCTTC	CASGFPGSYGYTF
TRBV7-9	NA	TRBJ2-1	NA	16	TGTGCCAGCAGCTTAGTCGGGGGAGGTTCGAGAAATGAGCAGTTCTTC	CASSLVGGGSRNEQFF